Below, 29 T cell receptor beta chains from the same sample are listed, as sequenced in a study of blood T cell repertoires in COVID-19 (dated by TCRdb to about 2020). To prepare the library, the immunoSEQ multiplex PCR assay was applied. As stored in TCRdb, this immuneACCESS dataset retains in-frame rearrangements with V and J assigned. A fraction of the clones does not appear; measured against another copy, unresolved V genes explain less than half of the discrepancy, and the remainder lacks a known reason. Within this sample are about 49,000 clones, with less than 90% of them counted one time only. The ten largest account for around 1.6% of the sample. Sequenced input: peripheral blood. These receptors all stem from a man aged 50-60 years with acute or convalescent COVID-19.

The V call is TRBV7-6, the J call TRBJ2-1; 7 nucleotides line up with TRBD1. The ends lost 5 bases at V and 4 bases at J; junction bases unmatched: 8. Germline V gene sequence: CDR1 SGHVS, CDR2 FNYEAQ. The length of the CDR3 is 15 residues. The CDR3 reads CASSPLGQLYNEQFF. The CDR3 DNA reads TGTGCCAGCAGCCCGCTGGGACAGTTATACAATGAGCAGTTCTTC.

This chain links TRBV2 with TRBJ2-3; 13 bases are a match to TRBD2. This CDR3 region has 17 residues. Germline V lookup: CDR1 SNHLY, CDR2 FYNNEI. Trimming took 6 bases from V and 0 from J; bases not matched to a gene: 6. CDR3 coding DNA: TGTGCCAGCAGGCGGTGGACTAGCGGGAGTAGCACAGATACGCAGTATTTT. Protein product: CASRRWTSGSSTDTQYF.

The chain combines TRBV4-1 with TRBJ2-7; 7 bases map to TRBD2. The germline V gene encodes CDR1 MGHRA and CDR2 YSYEKL. V gave up 0 bases and J gave up 1 base; unmatched junction bases: 6. This CDR3 comprises 16 residues. The CDR3, as DNA: TGCGCCAGCAGCCAAGACCCTAGCGGATTATCCTACGAGCAGTACTTC. Its translation is CASSQDPSGLSYEQYF.

The V call is TRBV7-6, the J call TRBJ2-2; 9 positions agree with TRBD2. V was clipped by 4 bases and J by 5 bases; unmatched bases: 8. Per germline, CDR1 SGHVS and CDR2 FNYEAQ. There are 16 residues in the CDR3. CDR3 sequence (DNA): TGTGCCAGCAGCTCCTGGGCTAGCGGGAATACCGGGGAGCTGTTTTTT. Amino acid sequence: CASSSWASGNTGELFF.

In this sample, this clone turned up a few times. The chain uses TRBV27 and TRBJ2-2, with a weak D call TRBD1 (5 bases). Trimming pared 6 bases from V and 4 bases from J, leaving 18 bases between. The germline gives CDR1 MNHEY, CDR2 SMNVEV (reference sequence). The CDR3 covers 16 residues. Written as DNA, the CDR3 is TGTGCCAGCAGCCCTATCAGGGTCCCGAGCACCGGGGAGCTGTTTTTT. Protein product: CASSPIRVPSTGELFF.

In nucleotides, the CDR3 is TGTGCCAGCAGTTTAGGGACAGGGGGCTTGAACACTGAAGCTTTCTTT. It specifies CASSLGTGGLNTEAFF. The gene calls are TRBV6-5 and TRBJ1-1; 12 bases agree with TRBD1. Trimming at V came to 4 bases and at J to 0 bases, leaving 3 bases not matched to a gene. The CDR3 is made up of 16 amino acids. The germline gives CDR1 MNHEY, CDR2 SVGAGI.

The rearrangement links TRBV28 to TRBJ2-2; TRBD1 might be the D (6 bases). V was trimmed by 8 bases and J by 4 bases, leaving 14 bases between them. CDR3 length: 14 residues. Germline V gene sequence: CDR1 MDHEN, CDR2 SYDVKM. The CDR3 DNA reads as TGTGCCAGCCTTGGGGGCATGACCACCGGGGAGCTGTTTTTT. The encoded protein is CASLGGMTTGELFF.

This sequence joins TRBV4-1 and TRBJ1-2; TRBD1 is a possible D gene (6 bases). V shed 4 bases and J shed 5 bases, with 20 bases lying between them. The germline CDR1 and CDR2 sequences are MGHRA and YSYEKL. This CDR3 has 16 amino acids. Here the CDR3 DNA reads TGCGCCAGCAGCCGTTCTTGGGACACTGAAACATATGGCTACACCTTC. Protein product: CASSRSWDTETYGYTF.

The chain uses TRBV7-8 and TRBJ1-5; 8 nucleotides align to TRBD1. CDR3 length equals 16 residues. V was clipped by 2 bases and J by 0 bases; unmatched bases: 3. Germline V gene lookup returns CDR1 SGHVS and CDR2 FQNEAQ. This chain's CDR3 is CASSLSGQVSNQPQHF. The CDR3 DNA is TGTGCCAGCAGCTTATCGGGACAGGTTAGCAATCAGCCCCAGCATTTT.

CDR3 sequence (DNA): TGTGCCAGTAGTATTTCCGGAGACAATGAGCAGTTCTTC. Translated: CASSISGDNEQFF. J is TRBJ2-1 and V is TRBV19, with D unclear. Germline V lookup: CDR1 LNHDA, CDR2 SQIVND (reference sequence). The ends were cut back, 3 bases at V and 5 bases at J, with 8 bases in the middle. The CDR3 runs to 13 residues.

The chain recombines TRBV5-6 with TRBJ1-5; 8 bases fit TRBD1. Germline V gene lookup returns CDR1 SGHDT and CDR2 YYEEEE. The CDR3 spans 15 residues. V gave up 2 bases and J gave up 5 bases; unmatched junction bases: 6. CDR3: CASSLLDREHQPQHF. The DNA of the CDR3 is TGTGCCAGCAGCTTATTGGACAGGGAGCATCAGCCCCAGCATTTT.

The chain links TRBV11-2 to TRBJ2-1; the match to TRBD2 covers 9 bases. This CDR3 is 16 amino acids long. In germline, CDR1 is SGHAT, CDR2 FQNNGV. The junction had 8 bases not matched to a gene; V was cut back by 5 bases and J by 3 bases. CDR3 coding DNA: TGTGCCAGCAGCGGTGCGGGGGGGCTAGGCTACAATGAGCAGTTCTTC. It is translated as CASSGAGGLGYNEQFF. The whole variable domain, remainder taken from reference TRBV11-2 and TRBJ2-1, is EAGVAQSPRYKIIEKRQSVAFWCNPISGHATLYWYQQILGQGPKLLIQFQNNGVVDDSQLPKDRFSAERLKGVDSTLKIQPAKLEDSAVYLCASSGAGGLGYNEQFFGPGTRLTVL.

This clone has just one count. This sequence joins TRBV14 and TRBJ1-6; 7 bases line up with TRBD1. CDR1 is SGHDN, CDR2 FVKESK, per germline. This CDR3 region has 14 residues. With 2 bases clipped from V and 11 bases from J, the junction kept 6 bases outside the gene matches. DNA for the CDR3: TGTGCCAGCAGCCAACGACAGGGAACGGCACCCCTCCACTTT. Protein: CASSQRQGTAPLHF.

The J gene is TRBJ1-5, the V gene TRBV30, with a possible D match to TRBD1 (5 bases). CDR3 size: 13 residues. CDR1 is GTSNPN and CDR2 is SVGIG in the germline V gene (reference sequence). Trimming shortened V by 5 bases and J by 3 bases, and 11 bases separated the two germline ends. CDR3 protein: CAWSQGNNQPQHF. CDR3 DNA: TGTGCCTGGTCCCAGGGAAACAATCAGCCCCAGCATTTT.

This chain connects TRBV7-2 to TRBJ2-4; 14 bases align to TRBD2. The CDR3 runs 15 residues. Germline V gives CDR1 SGHTA, CDR2 FQGNSA. The ends lost 4 bases at V and 5 bases at J; junction bases unmatched: 1. CDR3 region: CASSWTSGRQNIQYF. The CDR3 region has the DNA TGTGCCAGCAGCTGGACTAGCGGGAGGCAAAACATTCAGTACTTC.

This sequence joins TRBV27 and TRBJ2-7; 7 bases fit TRBD1. Germline V gene data show CDR1 as MNHEY and CDR2 as SMNVEV (reference sequence). V lost 6 bases, J lost 5 bases, and 13 bases stayed unmatched. The CDR3 spans 15 residues. The CDR3 region is CASRNPGQATDEQYF. CDR3 DNA: TGTGCCAGCAGAAATCCTGGACAGGCCACGGACGAGCAGTACTTC.

The chain uses TRBV4-1 and TRBJ2-7; 8 bases match TRBD1. The germline V gene has CDR1 MGHRA and CDR2 YSYEKL. CDR3 length: 13 amino acids. After removal of 5 bases from V and 3 bases from J, the junction contained 3 bases not matched to a gene. The CDR3 DNA is TGCGCCAGCAGCGTAACAGGGGGCTACGAGCAGTACTTC. Translation gives CASSVTGGYEQYF.

The chain has TRBV5-1 and TRBJ1-2, with no clear D. The CDR3 runs to 15 residues. The V gene lost 4 bases and the J gene lost 0 bases, with 13 bases spanning the gap. Germline CDR1 SGHRS, CDR2 YFSETQ. CDR3 coding DNA: TGCGCCAGCAGCGTCCGGGATCCATCTAACTATGGCTACACCTTC. This encodes CASSVRDPSNYGYTF.

The chain recombines TRBV5-4 with TRBJ2-1; 10 positions match TRBD2. CDR3 length: 15 amino acids. J was trimmed by 12 bases and V by 5 bases; bases with no gene match: 14. Germline V gene data show CDR1 as SGHNT and CDR2 as YYREEE (reference sequence). The CDR3 DNA sequence: TGTGCCAGCAGATATGGACTAGCGGAACAGAAGTTGCAGTTCTTC. Protein sequence: CASRYGLAEQKLQFF.

The chain recombines TRBV2 with TRBJ2-1; 10 bases are a match to TRBD2. Germline CDR1 reads SNHLY; CDR2 reads FYNNEI. V shed 7 bases, J shed 0 bases, and the junction held 3 bases outside the gene matches. The CDR3 extends over 15 amino acids. CDR3 coding DNA: TGTGCCAGCAAATCTAGCGGGGGCTCCTACAATGAGCAGTTCTTC. Translated: CASKSSGGSYNEQFF. Using reference TRBV2 and TRBJ2-1 for the parts outside the CDR3, the full variable domain is EPEVTQTPSHQVTQMGQEVILRCVPISNHLYFYWYRQILGQKVEFLVSFYNNEISEKSEIFDDQFSVERPDGSNFTLKIRSTKLEDSAMYFCASKSSGGSYNEQFFGPGTRLTVL.

The V gene is TRBV27, the J gene TRBJ2-5; 8 bases map to TRBD2. Per germline, CDR1 MNHEY and CDR2 SMNVEV (reference sequence). The CDR3 covers 16 residues. With 7 bases clipped from V and 3 bases from J, the junction kept 13 bases outside the gene matches. The DNA for the CDR3 is TGTGCCAGCAAACGCCGGGGGGGAGGATCTAAAGAGACCCAGTACTTC. The encoded protein is CASKRRGGGSKETQYF.

The V gene is TRBV28, the J gene TRBJ1-2, with TRBD1 identical over 8 bases. The CDR3 extends over 16 amino acids. The junction had 11 bases not matched to a gene; V was cut back by 4 bases and J by 4 bases. CDR1 is MDHEN and CDR2 is SYDVKM in the germline V gene. Here the CDR3 reads CASSSVKPGTGYGYTF. DNA for the CDR3: TGTGCCAGCAGTTCCGTCAAGCCCGGGACAGGCTATGGCTACACCTTC.

In its sample, this clone was seen a few times. This chain joins TRBV27 and TRBJ2-1; possible D gene TRBD1, 5 bases. This CDR3 spans 15 amino acids. Germline CDR1 is MNHEY and CDR2 is SMNVEV (reference sequence). Trimming took 8 bases from V and 3 from J, leaving 17 bases between them. The CDR3 region has the DNA TGTGCCAGCTCTCCTCAGGGATCCTTCTACAATGAGCAGTTCTTC. Encoded protein: CASSPQGSFYNEQFF.

CDR3 DNA: TGTGCCAGCAGCCCTAAATCGGACAGAGGAAACACCATATATTTT. Translation: CASSPKSDRGNTIYF. V is TRBV5-4 and J is TRBJ1-3, with D possibly TRBD1 on 6 matching bases. The V and J ends lost 4 bases and 4 bases respectively, with 15 bases between them. Germline V lookup: CDR1 SGHNT, CDR2 YYREEE (reference sequence). The CDR3 length is 15 residues.

The sample holds one count of this clone. The chain is built from TRBV6-5 and TRBJ1-1; D uncertain. In germline, CDR1 is MNHEY, CDR2 SVGAGI. CDR3 length: 11 residues. V was clipped by 10 bases and J by 7 bases, with 13 bases between them. CDR3 bases: TGTGCCACCATACGGGGAGGTGAAGCTTTCTTT. As protein: CATIRGGEAFF.

The rearrangement joins TRBV5-6 to TRBJ2-2; the match to TRBD1 covers 9 bases. There are 16 residues in the CDR3. CDR1 is SGHDT, CDR2 YYEEEE, per germline. J lost 7 bases, V lost 4 bases, and 11 bases had no gene match. CDR3 sequence: CASSPTGQGIVGELFF. Written as DNA, the CDR3 is TGTGCCAGCAGCCCCACCGGACAGGGGATTGTCGGGGAGCTGTTTTTT.

This rearrangement joins TRBV27 to TRBJ2-7; 10 bases line up with TRBD2. The CDR3 extends over 14 amino acids. Trimming cost V 5 bases and J 4 bases; bases outside gene matches: 5. The V gene's germline CDR1 is MNHEY and CDR2 SMNVEV (reference sequence). CDR3 protein: CASSDILAGYEQYF. The CDR3 DNA reads as TGTGCCAGCAGTGATATACTAGCGGGATACGAGCAGTACTTC.

The chain recombines TRBV18 with TRBJ2-7, with 13 positions matching TRBD2. Germline V gene data show CDR1 as KGHSH and CDR2 as LQKENI. With V trimmed by 2 bases and J by 6 bases, 7 bases remained unmatched. The CDR3 totals 16 residues. The CDR3 here is CASSPWTSGSAVEQYF. The CDR3 DNA reads as TGTGCCAGCTCACCATGGACTAGCGGGAGTGCAGTCGAGCAGTACTTC.

V usage is TRBV6-5 and J usage is TRBJ2-1; tentatively, D is TRBD2 (5 bases). Between the trimmed V and J ends, which lost 5 bases and 4 bases, there was a span of 9 bases. The CDR3 is 13 residues long. Germline CDR1 reads MNHEY; CDR2 reads SVGAGI. In nucleotides, the CDR3 is TGTGCCAGCAGTAATAGCGAATACAATGAGCAGTTCTTC. It translates to CASSNSEYNEQFF.